This T cell receptor (beta chain) was documented in a study of CD8+ T cells in alopecia areata. Study at large: Spontaneous alopecia affected the roughly 6-12-month-old C3H/HeJ graft donors, whose skin was transplanted to roughly 7-10-week-old female C3H/HeJ mice.

Notes on the study in general: Shared TCR sequences were less clear between patients than in mice, possibly partly from HLA diversity.

RNA was extracted and reverse transcribed into cDNA as the sequencing template. Only in-frame clones appear in the TCRdb table, and some are missing; sequencing was by immunoSEQ multiplex PCR. The sample counts 270,000 or so clones, none seen once; the ten largest own about 1.1%. Of note for this clone: Antigen unknown. All gene names here are mouse names. The read stops 4 residues short of the end of the CDR3; the missing end is completed from the germline J gene. Within the sample, other DNA sequences also encode this same CDR3.

Cutaneous lymph nodes were pooled and cells sorted by CD4, CD8alpha, NKG2D, NKG2ACE and more. This CDR3 is built from 14 residues. The V end was cut by 0 bases, the J end by 1 base, with 7 bases between. From germline, CDR1 is NSHNY and CDR2 SYGAGN. V usage is TRBV13-1 and J usage is TRBJ1-2; D might be TRBD1 (6 bases). The TCR comes from a C3H/HeJ mouse with alopecia areata. MHC haplotype: H2-k. The sample taken for sequencing was CD4+ T cells sorted from a lymph node. The CDR3 bases that were read are TGTGCCAGCAGTGATGCCAGGGGAAACTCC. Encoded protein: CASSDARGNS. The full CDR3 sequence reads CASSDARGNSDYTF.